This T cell receptor (beta chain) was sequenced for a study of T-cell reconstitution after alpha-beta-depleted transplantation in children. This clonotype was seen more than once but under ten times. Library preparation (for TCRbeta) was performed with unique molecular identifiers. TCRdb re-derived calls from the PCR reads in MiXCR, one entry per CDR3 protein. The table records a few hundred thousand distinct CDR3 sequences, 10% of them present only once. This CDR3 region has 14 residues. After removal of 6 bases from V and 8 bases from J, the junction contained 9 bases not matched to a gene. CDR1 and CDR2 from the germline V gene are MNHNS and SASEGT.

The sequence came from a human donor who donated a stem cell graft to a child with acute lymphoblastic leukemia. The chain uses TRBV6-1 and TRBJ2-1; 8 nucleotides match TRBD2. Sequenced material: PBMCs from the stem cell graft donor, taken from the stem cell graft. The CDR3 loop reads CASRTSGGTHEQFF. The CDR3 nucleotides are TGTGCCAGCAGAACTAGCGGCGGCACCCATGAGCAGTTCTTC.